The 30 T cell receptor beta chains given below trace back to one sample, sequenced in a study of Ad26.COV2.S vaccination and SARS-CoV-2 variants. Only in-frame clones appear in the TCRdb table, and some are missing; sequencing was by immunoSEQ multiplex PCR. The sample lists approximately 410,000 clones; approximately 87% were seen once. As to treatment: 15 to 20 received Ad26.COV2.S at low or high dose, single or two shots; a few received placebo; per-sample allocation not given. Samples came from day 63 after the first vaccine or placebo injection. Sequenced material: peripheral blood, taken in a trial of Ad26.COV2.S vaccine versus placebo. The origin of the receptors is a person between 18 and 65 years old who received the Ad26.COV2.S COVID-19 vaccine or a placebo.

In nucleotides, the CDR3 is TGCGCCAGCAGCACGTACCGGGACAGGGGATACGAGCAGTACTTC. Translation: CASSTYRDRGYEQYF. The V and J genes are TRBV4-1 and TRBJ2-7, with 10 bases aligning to TRBD1. The CDR3 is made up of 15 amino acids. The J segment lost 4 bases and the V segment lost 5 bases, leaving 8 bases of the junction unmatched. Germline CDR1 and CDR2: MGHRA and YSYEKL.

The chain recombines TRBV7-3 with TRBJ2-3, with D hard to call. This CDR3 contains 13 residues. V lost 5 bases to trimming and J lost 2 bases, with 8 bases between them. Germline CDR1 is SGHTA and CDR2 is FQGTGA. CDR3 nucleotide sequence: TGTGCCAGCAGCCGCGTCAACACAGATACGCAGTATTTT. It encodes CASSRVNTDTQYF. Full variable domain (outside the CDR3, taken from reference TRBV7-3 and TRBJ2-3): GAGVSQTPSNKVTEKGKYVELRCDPISGHTALYWYRQSLGQGPEFLIYFQGTGAADDSGLPNDRFFAVRPEGSVSTLKIQRTERGDSAVYLCASSRVNTDTQYFGPGTRLTVL.

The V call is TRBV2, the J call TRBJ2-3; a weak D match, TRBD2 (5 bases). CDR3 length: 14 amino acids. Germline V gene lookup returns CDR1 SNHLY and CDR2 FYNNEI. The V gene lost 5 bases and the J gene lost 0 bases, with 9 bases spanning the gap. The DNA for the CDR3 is TGTGCCAGCAGTCTTCGGACTAGCACAGATACGCAGTATTTT. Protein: CASSLRTSTDTQYF.

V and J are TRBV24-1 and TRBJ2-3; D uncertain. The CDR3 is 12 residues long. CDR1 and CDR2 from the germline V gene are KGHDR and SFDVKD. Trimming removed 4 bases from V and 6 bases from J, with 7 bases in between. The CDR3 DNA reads TGTGCCACCAGTGACCAGTTGGATACGCAGTATTTT. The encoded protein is CATSDQLDTQYF.

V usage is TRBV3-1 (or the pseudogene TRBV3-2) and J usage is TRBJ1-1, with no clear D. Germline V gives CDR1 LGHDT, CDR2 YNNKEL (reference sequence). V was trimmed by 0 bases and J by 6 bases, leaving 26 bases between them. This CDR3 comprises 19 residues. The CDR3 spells CASSQDMGGPAGVTPEAFF. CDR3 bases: TGTGCCAGCAGCCAAGATATGGGTGGGCCGGCCGGTGTAACTCCTGAAGCTTTCTTT.

In DNA, the CDR3 is TGTGCCAGCAGTTTAAGGGGGCAGGTGGAGCAGTACTTC. Its translation is CASSLRGQVEQYF. The chain couples TRBV28 to TRBJ2-7; 7 bases line up with TRBD1. The CDR3 length is 13 residues. V lost 2 bases and J lost 7; bases outside the gene matches: 5. CDR1 MDHEN and CDR2 SYDVKM come from the germline V gene. Drawing the rest from reference TRBV28 and TRBJ2-7, the complete variable domain is DVKVTQSSRYLVKRTGEKVFLECVQDMDHENMFWYRQDPGLGLRLIYFSYDVKMKEKGDIPEGYSVSREKKERFSLILESASTNQTSMYLCASSLRGQVEQYFGPGTRLTVT.

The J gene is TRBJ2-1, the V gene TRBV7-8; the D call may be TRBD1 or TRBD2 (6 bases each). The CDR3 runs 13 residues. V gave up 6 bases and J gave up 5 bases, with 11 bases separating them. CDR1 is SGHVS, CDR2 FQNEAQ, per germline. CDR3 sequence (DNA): TGTGCCAGCAGGGGGGGCCTCCACAATGAGCAGTTCTTC. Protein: CASRGGLHNEQFF. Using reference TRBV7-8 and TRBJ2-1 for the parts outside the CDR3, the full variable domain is GAGVSQSPRYKVAKRGQDVALRCDPISGHVSLFWYQQALGQGPEFLTYFQNEAQLDKSGLPSDRFFAERPEGSVSTLKIQRTQQEDSAVYLCASRGGLHNEQFFGPGTRLTVL.

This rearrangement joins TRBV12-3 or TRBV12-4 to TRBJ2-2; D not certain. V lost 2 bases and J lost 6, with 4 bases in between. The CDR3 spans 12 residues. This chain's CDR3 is CASSLLAGELFF. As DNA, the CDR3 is TGTGCCAGCAGTTTACTGGCCGGGGAGCTGTTTTTT.

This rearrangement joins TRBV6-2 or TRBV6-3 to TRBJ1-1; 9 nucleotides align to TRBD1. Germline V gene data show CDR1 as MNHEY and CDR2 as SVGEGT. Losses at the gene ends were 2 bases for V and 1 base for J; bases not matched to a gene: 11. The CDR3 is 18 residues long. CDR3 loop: CASSYPVMDRGSNTEAFF. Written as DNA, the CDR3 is TGTGCCAGCAGTTACCCGGTTATGGACAGGGGTTCGAACACTGAAGCTTTCTTT.

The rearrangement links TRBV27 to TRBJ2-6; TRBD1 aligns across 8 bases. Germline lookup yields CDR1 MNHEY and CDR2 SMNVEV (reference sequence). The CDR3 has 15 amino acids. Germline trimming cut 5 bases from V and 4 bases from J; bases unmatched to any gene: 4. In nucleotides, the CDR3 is TGTGCCAGCAGTCCCCGGACAGGGGGGGCCAACGTCCTGACTTTC. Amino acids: CASSPRTGGANVLTF. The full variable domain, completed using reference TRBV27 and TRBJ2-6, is EAQVTQNPRYLITVTGKKLTVTCSQNMNHEYMSWYRQDPGLGLRQIYYSMNVEVTDKGDVPEGYKVSRKEKRNFPLILESPSPNQTSLYFCASSPRTGGANVLTFGAGSRLTVL.

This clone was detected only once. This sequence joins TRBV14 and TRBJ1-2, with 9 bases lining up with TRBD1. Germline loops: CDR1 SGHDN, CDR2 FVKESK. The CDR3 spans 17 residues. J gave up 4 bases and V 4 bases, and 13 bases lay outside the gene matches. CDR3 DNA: TGTGCCAGCAGCCTTAGGAACAGGGGGCGCTTAGGCTATGGCTACACCTTC. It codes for CASSLRNRGRLGYGYTF.

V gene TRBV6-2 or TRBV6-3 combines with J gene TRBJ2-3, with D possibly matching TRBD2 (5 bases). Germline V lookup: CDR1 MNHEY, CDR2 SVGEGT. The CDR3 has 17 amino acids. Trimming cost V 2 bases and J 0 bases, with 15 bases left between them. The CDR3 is CASSYDVGQRSTDTQYF. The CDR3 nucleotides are TGTGCCAGCAGTTACGACGTCGGGCAGCGGAGCACAGATACGCAGTATTTT.

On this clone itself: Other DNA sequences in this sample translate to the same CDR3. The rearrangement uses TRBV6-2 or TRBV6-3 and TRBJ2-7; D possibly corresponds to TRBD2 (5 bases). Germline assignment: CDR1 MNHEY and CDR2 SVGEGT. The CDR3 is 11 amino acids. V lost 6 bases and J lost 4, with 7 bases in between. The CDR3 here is CASSRGYEQYF. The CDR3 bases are TGTGCCAGCAGCCGGGGTTACGAGCAGTACTTC.

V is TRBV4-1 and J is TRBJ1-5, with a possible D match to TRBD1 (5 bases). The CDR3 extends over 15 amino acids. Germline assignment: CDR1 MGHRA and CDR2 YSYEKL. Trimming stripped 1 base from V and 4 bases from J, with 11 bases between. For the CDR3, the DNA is TGCGCCAGCAGCCAAGCGGCAGGGATAAATCAGCCCCAGCATTTT. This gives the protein CASSQAAGINQPQHF.

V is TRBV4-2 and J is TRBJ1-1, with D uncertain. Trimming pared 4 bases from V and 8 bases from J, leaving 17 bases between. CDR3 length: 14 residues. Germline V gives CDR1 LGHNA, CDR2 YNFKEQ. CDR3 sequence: CASSPTGMRTEAFF. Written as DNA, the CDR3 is TGTGCCAGCAGCCCTACGGGGATGCGGACCGAAGCTTTCTTT.

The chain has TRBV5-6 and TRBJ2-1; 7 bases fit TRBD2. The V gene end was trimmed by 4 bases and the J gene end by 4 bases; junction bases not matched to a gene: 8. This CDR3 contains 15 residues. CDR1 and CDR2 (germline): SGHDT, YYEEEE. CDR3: CASSKNRDYYNEQFF. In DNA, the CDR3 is TGTGCCAGCAGCAAGAATCGGGACTATTACAATGAGCAGTTCTTC.

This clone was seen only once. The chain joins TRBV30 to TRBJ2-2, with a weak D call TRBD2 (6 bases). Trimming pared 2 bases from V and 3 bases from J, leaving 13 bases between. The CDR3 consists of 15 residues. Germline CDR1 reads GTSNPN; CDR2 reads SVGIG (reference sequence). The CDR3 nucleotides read TGTGCCTGGAGTCCCGGCGGGGATTACACCGGGGAGCTGTTTTTT. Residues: CAWSPGGDYTGELFF.

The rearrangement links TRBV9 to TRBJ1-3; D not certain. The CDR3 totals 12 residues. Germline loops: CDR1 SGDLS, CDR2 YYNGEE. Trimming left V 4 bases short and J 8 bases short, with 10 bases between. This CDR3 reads CASSSVGYTIYF. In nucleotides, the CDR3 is TGTGCCAGCAGCAGCGTGGGATACACCATATATTTT.

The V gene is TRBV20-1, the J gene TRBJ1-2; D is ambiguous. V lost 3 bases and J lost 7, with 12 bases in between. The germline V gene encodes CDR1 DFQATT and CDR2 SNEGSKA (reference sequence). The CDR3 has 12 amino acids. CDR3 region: CSASLVLGGYTF. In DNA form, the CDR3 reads TGCAGTGCTAGTCTGGTTCTGGGTGGCTACACCTTC.

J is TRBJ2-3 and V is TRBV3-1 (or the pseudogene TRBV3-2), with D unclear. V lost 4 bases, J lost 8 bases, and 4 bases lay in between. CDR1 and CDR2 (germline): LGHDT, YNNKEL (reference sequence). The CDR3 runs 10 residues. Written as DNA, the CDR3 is TGTGCCAGCAGCCCCCCTACGCAGTATTTT. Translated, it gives CASSPPTQYF.

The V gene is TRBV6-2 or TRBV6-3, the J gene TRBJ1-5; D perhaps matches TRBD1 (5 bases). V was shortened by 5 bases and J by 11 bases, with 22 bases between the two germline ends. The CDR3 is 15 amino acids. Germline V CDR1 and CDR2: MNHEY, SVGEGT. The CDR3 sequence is CASSAGRVVVGAQHF. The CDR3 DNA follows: TGTGCCAGCAGTGCGGGACGGGTCGTAGTGGGGGCCCAGCATTTT.

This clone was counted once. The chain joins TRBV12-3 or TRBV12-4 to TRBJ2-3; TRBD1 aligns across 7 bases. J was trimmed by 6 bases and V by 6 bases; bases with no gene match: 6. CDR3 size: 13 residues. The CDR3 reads CASSPQGRDTQYF. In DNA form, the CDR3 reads TGTGCCAGCAGCCCACAGGGGCGCGATACGCAGTATTTT.

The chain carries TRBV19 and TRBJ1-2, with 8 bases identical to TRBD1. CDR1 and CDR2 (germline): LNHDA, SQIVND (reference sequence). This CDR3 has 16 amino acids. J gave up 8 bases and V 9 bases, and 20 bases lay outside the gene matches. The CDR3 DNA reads TGTGCCAGCACCGGGACAGGAACTCCTCTACCGAGGGGCTACACCTTC. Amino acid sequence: CASTGTGTPLPRGYTF.

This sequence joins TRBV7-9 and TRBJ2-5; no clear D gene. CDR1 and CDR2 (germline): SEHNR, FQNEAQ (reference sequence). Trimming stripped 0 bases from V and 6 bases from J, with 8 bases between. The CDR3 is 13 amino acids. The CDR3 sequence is CASSLATSKTQYF. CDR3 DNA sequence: TGTGCCAGCAGCTTAGCGACGAGTAAGACCCAGTACTTC.

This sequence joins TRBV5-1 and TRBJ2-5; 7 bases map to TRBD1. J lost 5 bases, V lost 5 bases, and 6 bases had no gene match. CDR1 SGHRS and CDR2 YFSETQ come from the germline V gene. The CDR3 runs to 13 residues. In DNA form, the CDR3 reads TGCGCCAGCAGTTTCGACAGGGCGGAGACCCAGTACTTC. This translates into CASSFDRAETQYF.

The CDR3 coding sequence is TGCAGCGTTCGACAGACTATGAACACCGGGGAGCTGTTTTTT. Translation: CSVRQTMNTGELFF. The rearrangement uses TRBV29-1 and TRBJ2-2; tentatively, D is TRBD1 or TRBD2 (5 bases each). The CDR3 has 14 residues. The germline V gene has CDR1 SQVTM and CDR2 ANQGSEA. With 5 bases removed from V and 1 base from J, the gap between germline ends came to 11 bases.

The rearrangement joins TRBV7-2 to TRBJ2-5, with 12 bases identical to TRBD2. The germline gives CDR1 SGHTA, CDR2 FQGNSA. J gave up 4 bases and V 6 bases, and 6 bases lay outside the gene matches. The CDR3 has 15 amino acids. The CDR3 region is CASRLTSGGVETQYF. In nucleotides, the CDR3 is TGTGCCAGCAGGTTGACTAGCGGGGGAGTAGAGACCCAGTACTTC.

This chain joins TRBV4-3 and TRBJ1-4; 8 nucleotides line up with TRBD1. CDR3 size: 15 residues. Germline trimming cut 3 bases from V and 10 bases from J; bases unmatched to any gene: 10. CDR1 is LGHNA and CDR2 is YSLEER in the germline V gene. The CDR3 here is CASSQADRELGKLFF. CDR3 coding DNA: TGCGCCAGCAGCCAGGCGGACAGGGAACTCGGAAAACTGTTTTTT.

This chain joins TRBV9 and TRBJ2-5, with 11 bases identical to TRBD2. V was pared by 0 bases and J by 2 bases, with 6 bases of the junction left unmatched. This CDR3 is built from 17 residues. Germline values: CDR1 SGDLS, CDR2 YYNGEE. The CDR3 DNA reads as TGTGCCAGCAGCGTAGGGGCTAGCGGGGGGCCACAAGAGACCCAGTACTTC. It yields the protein CASSVGASGGPQETQYF.

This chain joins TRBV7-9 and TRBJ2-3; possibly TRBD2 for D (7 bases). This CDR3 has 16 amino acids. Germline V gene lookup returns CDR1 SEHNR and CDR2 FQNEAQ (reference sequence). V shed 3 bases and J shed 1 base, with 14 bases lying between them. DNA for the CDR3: TGTGCCAGCAGCTTCCCATTAGGGGGGGGCACAGATACGCAGTATTTT. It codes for CASSFPLGGGTDTQYF.